This entry lists 3 T cell receptor beta chains sequenced from one sample in a study of lymphopenia after photon versus proton radiotherapy (dated by TCRdb to between 2018 and 2021). The library relied on the immunoSEQ multiplex PCR assay. The source is immuneACCESS, and TCRdb retained only in-frame sequences with V and J called. Part of the clones is not carried over; for the studies checked, unresolved V genes explain less than half of this, and the remainder is unexplained. The sample contains around 29,000 clones, approximately 87% of them found a single time. The ten largest clonotypes hold more than 45% of the sample. Material: peripheral blood, obtained from a patient treated with proton-based radiotherapy. All receptors come from a woman in her sixties with cholangiocarcinoma. Some clones in this sample may be carry-over from other donors' samples.

The CDR3 protein is CASSPVEETQYF. The CDR3 region has the DNA TGTGCCAGCAGCCCTGTCGAAGAGACCCAGTACTTC. This chain connects TRBV7-2 to TRBJ2-5; the D is unclear. Germline V gene data show CDR1 as SGHTA and CDR2 as FQGNSA. V dropped 5 bases and J dropped 3 bases, with 7 bases sitting between them. The CDR3 loop spans 12 amino acids. Together with reference TRBV7-2 and TRBJ2-5, the CDR3 gives the full variable domain: GAGVSQSPSNKVTEKGKDVELRCDPISGHTALYWYRQSLGQGLEFLIYFQGNSAPDKSGLPSDRFSAERTGGSVSTLTIQRTQQEDSAVYLCASSPVEETQYFGPGTRLLVL.

The V and J genes are TRBV10-2 and TRBJ1-5, with 9 bases matching TRBD1. Germline V lookup: CDR1 WSHSY, CDR2 SAAADI. Trimming cost V 7 bases and J 6 bases; bases outside gene matches: 7. The CDR3 loop spans 14 amino acids. This CDR3 reads CASTSGTGSQPQHF. DNA of the CDR3: TGCGCCAGCACTTCCGGGACAGGGAGTCAGCCCCAGCATTTT.

This clone was seen ten or more times. The chain carries TRBV7-8 and TRBJ2-3; the D is unclear. V was clipped by 1 base and J by 5 bases, with 7 bases between them. Germline CDR1 and CDR2: SGHVS and FQNEAQ. The CDR3 runs 13 residues. CDR3 sequence (DNA): TGTGCCAGCAGCTTAGGTTCGGTAGATACGCAGTATTTT. Translated: CASSLGSVDTQYF.